Presented here are 3 T cell receptor beta chains from one specimen sequenced in a study of CD8 T cells in ankylosing spondylitis. Via MiXCR, TCRdb re-called the 5' RACE reads, giving one row per CDR3 protein. The sample has fewer than 650,000 distinct CDR3 sequences; approximately 12% are singletons. These receptors' antigens are unknown. Findings and caveats of the study: What seemed typical of ankylosing spondylitis blood was a TCR beta motif built from eight highly homologous variants.

The sample was blood, either unsorted or a sorted T cell fraction (not recorded which). These receptors all come from a male donor with ankylosing spondylitis.

This clonotype has just a few counts. The rearrangement joins TRBV29-1 to TRBJ2-3, with 7 positions matching TRBD2. The germline V gene has CDR1 SQVTM and CDR2 ANQGSEA. V gave up 7 bases and J gave up 5 bases; unmatched junction bases: 12. The CDR3 is made up of 14 amino acids. The CDR3 coding sequence is TGCAGCGGGAATGGGCGGGAGAGCCGAGATACGCAGTATTTT. This encodes CSGNGRESRDTQYF.

This rearrangement joins TRBV9 to TRBJ2-1; D unclear. The CDR3 runs to 16 residues. Trimming removed 2 bases at V and 0 bases at J, with 12 bases between. Germline assignment: CDR1 SGDLS and CDR2 YYNGEE. For the CDR3, the DNA is TGTGCCAGCAGCGTGGACGCCCAGAGCTCCTACAATGAGCAGTTCTTC. Translating gives CASSVDAQSSYNEQFF.

Many counts were recorded for this clonotype. The chain recombines TRBV7-9 with TRBJ2-1; no reliable D call. The length of the CDR3 is 13 residues. Germline V gene lookup returns CDR1 SEHNR and CDR2 FQNEAQ (reference sequence). V lost 5 bases, J lost 6 bases, and 11 bases lay in between. The chain's CDR3 is CASSPRWGNEQFF. Written as DNA, the CDR3 is TGTGCCAGCAGCCCCCGTTGGGGCAATGAGCAGTTCTTC. Complete variable domain (other parts from reference TRBV7-9 and TRBJ2-1): DTGVSQNPRHKITKRGQNVTFRCDPISEHNRLYWYRQTLGQGPEFLTYFQNEAQLEKSRLLSDRFSAERPKGSFSTLEIQRTEQGDSAMYLCASSPRWGNEQFFGPGTRLTVL.